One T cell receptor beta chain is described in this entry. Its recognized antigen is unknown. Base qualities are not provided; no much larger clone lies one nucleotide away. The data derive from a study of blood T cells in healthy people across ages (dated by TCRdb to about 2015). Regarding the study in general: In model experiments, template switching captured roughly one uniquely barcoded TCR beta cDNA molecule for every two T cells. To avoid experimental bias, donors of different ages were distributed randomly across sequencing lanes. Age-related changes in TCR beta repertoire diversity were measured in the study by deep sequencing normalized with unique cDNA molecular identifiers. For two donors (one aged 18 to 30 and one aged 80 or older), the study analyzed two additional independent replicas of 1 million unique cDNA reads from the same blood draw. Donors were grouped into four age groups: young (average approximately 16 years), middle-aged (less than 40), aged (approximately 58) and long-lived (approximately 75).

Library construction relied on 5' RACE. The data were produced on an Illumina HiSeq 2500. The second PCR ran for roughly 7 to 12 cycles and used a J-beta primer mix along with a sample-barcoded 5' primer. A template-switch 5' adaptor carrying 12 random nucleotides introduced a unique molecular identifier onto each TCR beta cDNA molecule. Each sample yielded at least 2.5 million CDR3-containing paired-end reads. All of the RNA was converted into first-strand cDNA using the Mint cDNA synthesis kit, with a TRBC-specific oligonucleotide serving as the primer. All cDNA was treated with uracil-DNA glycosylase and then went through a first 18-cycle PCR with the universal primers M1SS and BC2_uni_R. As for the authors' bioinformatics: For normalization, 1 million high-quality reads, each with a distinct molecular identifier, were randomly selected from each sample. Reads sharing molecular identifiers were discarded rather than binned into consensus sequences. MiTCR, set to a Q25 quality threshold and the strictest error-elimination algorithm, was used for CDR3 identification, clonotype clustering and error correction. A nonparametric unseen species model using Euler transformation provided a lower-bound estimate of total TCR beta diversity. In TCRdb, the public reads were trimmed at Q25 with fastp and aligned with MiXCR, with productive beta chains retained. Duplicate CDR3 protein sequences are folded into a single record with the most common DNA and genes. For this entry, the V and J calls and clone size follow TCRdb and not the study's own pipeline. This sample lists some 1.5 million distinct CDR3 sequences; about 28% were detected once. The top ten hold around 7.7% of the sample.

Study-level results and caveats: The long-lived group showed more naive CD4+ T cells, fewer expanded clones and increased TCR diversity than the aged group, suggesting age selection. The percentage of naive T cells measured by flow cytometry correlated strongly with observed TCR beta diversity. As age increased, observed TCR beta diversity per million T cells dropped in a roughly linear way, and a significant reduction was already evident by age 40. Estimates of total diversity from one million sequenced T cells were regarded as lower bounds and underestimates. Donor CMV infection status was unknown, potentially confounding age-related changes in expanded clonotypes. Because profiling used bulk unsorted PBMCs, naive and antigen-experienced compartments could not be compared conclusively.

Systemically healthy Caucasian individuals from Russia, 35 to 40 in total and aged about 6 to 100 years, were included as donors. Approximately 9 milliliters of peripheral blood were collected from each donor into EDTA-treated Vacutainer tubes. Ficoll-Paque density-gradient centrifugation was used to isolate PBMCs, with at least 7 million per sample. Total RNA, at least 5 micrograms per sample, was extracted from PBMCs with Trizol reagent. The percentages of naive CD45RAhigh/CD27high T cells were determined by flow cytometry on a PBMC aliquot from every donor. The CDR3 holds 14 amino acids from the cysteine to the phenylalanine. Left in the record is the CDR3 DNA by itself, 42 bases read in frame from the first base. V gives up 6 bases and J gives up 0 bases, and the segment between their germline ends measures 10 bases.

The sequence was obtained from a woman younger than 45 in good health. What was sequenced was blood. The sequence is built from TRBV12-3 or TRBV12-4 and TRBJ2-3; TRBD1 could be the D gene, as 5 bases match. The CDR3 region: CASRTQGSTDTQYF. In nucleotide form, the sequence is TGTGCCAGCAGAACCCAGGGTAGCACAGATACGCAGTATTTT.